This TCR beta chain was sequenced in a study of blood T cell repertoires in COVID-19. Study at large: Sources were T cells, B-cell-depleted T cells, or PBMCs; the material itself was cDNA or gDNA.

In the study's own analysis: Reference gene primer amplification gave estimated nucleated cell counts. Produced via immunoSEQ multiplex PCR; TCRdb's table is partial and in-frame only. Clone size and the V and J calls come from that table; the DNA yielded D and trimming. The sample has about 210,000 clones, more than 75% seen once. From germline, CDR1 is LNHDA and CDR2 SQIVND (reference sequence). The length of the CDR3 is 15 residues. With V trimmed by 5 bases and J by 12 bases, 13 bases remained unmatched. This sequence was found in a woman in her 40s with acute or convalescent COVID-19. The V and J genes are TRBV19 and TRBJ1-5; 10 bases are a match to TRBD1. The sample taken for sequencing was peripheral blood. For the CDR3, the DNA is TGTGCCAGTAGTGTAACCCCCGGGACAGGGGATCTCCAGCATTTT. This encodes CASSVTPGTGDLQHF.